Following are 12 T cell receptor beta chains from one sample sequenced in a study of cytomegalovirus exposure and HLA in healthy donors. Measured with immunoSEQ multiplex PCR; TCRdb has only the in-frame clones, and not every one. The sample records tens of thousands of clones, around 90% being singletons. The sample comprised PBMCs. The origin of the receptors is a young woman in good health and CMV-seropositive.

This clone was recorded only once. The V gene is TRBV4-3, the J gene TRBJ2-7; D gene uncertain. Per germline, CDR1 LGHNA and CDR2 YSLEER. This CDR3 region has 14 residues. V lost 0 bases to trimming and J lost 5 bases, with 11 bases between them. The chain's CDR3 is CASSQDHMLNEQYF. CDR3 sequence (DNA): TGCGCCAGCAGCCAAGACCACATGTTGAACGAGCAGTACTTC.

The rearrangement uses TRBV6-5 and TRBJ2-5, with a tentative D call TRBD1 (5 bases). Trimming shortened V by 2 bases and J by 5 bases, and 18 bases separated the two germline ends. CDR1 and CDR2 from the germline V gene are MNHEY and SVGAGI. The CDR3 runs 16 residues. The CDR3 DNA reads TGTGCCAGCAGTTACGAAATATCAGGGTTTGGTGAGACCCAGTACTTC. It yields the protein CASSYEISGFGETQYF.

The gene calls are TRBV27 and TRBJ2-7; 7 bases are a match to TRBD1. The CDR3 has 13 amino acids. With 5 bases clipped from V and 2 bases from J, the junction kept 3 bases outside the gene matches. Germline CDR1 is MNHEY and CDR2 is SMNVEV (reference sequence). The CDR3 DNA is TGTGCCAGCAGTGCAGGGGGTGCCTACGAGCAGTACTTC. Translation gives CASSAGGAYEQYF.

The rearrangement links TRBV6-1 to TRBJ2-7; 9 bases align to TRBD1. This CDR3 is 13 amino acids long. Germline CDR1 MNHNS, CDR2 SASEGT. V dropped 5 bases and J dropped 7; count of bases not matched to a gene: 6. The chain's CDR3 is CASSRDRVWEQYF. The DNA for the CDR3 is TGTGCCAGCAGTCGGGACAGGGTGTGGGAGCAGTACTTC.

The rearrangement links TRBV19 to TRBJ1-5; D is uncertain. The CDR3 extends over 14 amino acids. The V gene's germline CDR1 is LNHDA and CDR2 SQIVND (reference sequence). The germline V and J ends were trimmed by 1 base and 9 bases, with 13 bases remaining between them. The CDR3 DNA reads TGTGCCAGTAGTATAGCCCCGGGAGTGTGGCCCCAGCATTTT. Residues: CASSIAPGVWPQHF.

This clone was counted only a few times. The CDR3 bases are TGTGCCAGCAGGACCCAGACAGGGATAACAGATACGCAGTATTTT. Its translation is CASRTQTGITDTQYF. The chain uses TRBV6-1 and TRBJ2-3, with 7 bases identical to TRBD1. CDR1 is MNHNS and CDR2 is SASEGT in the germline V gene. After removal of 6 bases from V and 3 bases from J, the junction contained 9 bases not matched to a gene. The CDR3 consists of 15 residues.

This rearrangement joins TRBV5-5 to TRBJ2-6, with 8 bases lining up with TRBD1. The junction had 7 bases not matched to a gene; V was cut back by 2 bases and J by 0 bases. The CDR3 spans 18 residues. Germline lookup yields CDR1 SGHKS and CDR2 YYEKEE (reference sequence). The CDR3 reads CASSFDRGADSGANVLTF. The CDR3 nucleotides are TGTGCCAGCAGCTTCGACAGGGGCGCCGACTCTGGGGCCAACGTCCTGACTTTC. The full variable domain, in which reference TRBV5-5 and TRBJ2-6 provide the parts outside the CDR3, is DAGVTQSPTHLIKTRGQQVTLRCSPISGHKSVSWYQQVLGQGPQFIFQYYEKEERGRGNFPDRFSARQFPNYSSELNVNALLLGDSALYLCASSFDRGADSGANVLTFGAGSRLTVL.

The genes are TRBV7-2 and TRBJ1-3, with D hard to call. Germline V lookup: CDR1 SGHTA, CDR2 FQGNSA. Trimming shortened V by 0 bases and J by 7 bases, and 7 bases separated the two germline ends. The CDR3 runs to 13 residues. The CDR3: CASSLAPPNTIYF. DNA for the CDR3: TGTGCCAGCAGCTTAGCTCCTCCCAACACCATATATTTT.

The chain recombines TRBV30 with TRBJ1-2; D gene ambiguous. V was clipped by 1 base and J by 2 bases, with 5 bases between them. Per the germline V gene, CDR1 is GTSNPN and CDR2 is SVGIG (reference sequence). The CDR3 totals 12 residues. In DNA form, the CDR3 reads TGTGCCTGGAGTGGAGGAAACTATGGCTACACCTTC. This encodes CAWSGGNYGYTF.

The V call is TRBV30, the J call TRBJ1-4, with D perhaps TRBD1 (5 bases). The germline V gene encodes CDR1 GTSNPN and CDR2 SVGIG (reference sequence). V shed 2 bases and J shed 4 bases, with 8 bases lying between them. The CDR3 extends over 13 amino acids. The CDR3 DNA reads TGTGCCTGGAGTCGGGACTTTAATGAAAAACTGTTTTTT. It encodes CAWSRDFNEKLFF.

This chain uses TRBV5-4 with TRBJ2-1; tentative D call: TRBD1 (5 bases). The CDR3 has 14 residues. V dropped 0 bases and J dropped 15 bases, with 19 bases sitting between them. Germline V CDR1 and CDR2: SGHNT, YYREEE (reference sequence). The CDR3 sequence is CASSLGGGGAKPFF. The CDR3 DNA reads TGTGCCAGCAGCTTGGGGGGCGGTGGGGCGAAGCCGTTCTTC.

V and J are TRBV28 and TRBJ1-1; the match to TRBD1 covers 7 bases. CDR1 is MDHEN and CDR2 is SYDVKM in the germline V gene. This CDR3 contains 14 residues. J gave up 6 bases and V 5 bases, and 9 bases lay outside the gene matches. CDR3 amino acids: CASSLRQGRAEAFF. Written as DNA, the CDR3 is TGTGCCAGCAGTCTACGACAGGGTAGAGCTGAAGCTTTCTTT.